Each of the 13 T cell receptor beta chains below was sequenced from the same sample in a study of blood T cell repertoires in COVID-19. TCRdb keeps only in-frame clones here, not all; method: immunoSEQ multiplex PCR. The sample gives under 200,000 clones, more than 80% of which show up once; about 12% is in the top ten. Sequencing was done on a sample of PBMCs or T cells enriched from blood (not recorded which). The receptors stem from a man aged 50 to 60 who had recovered from COVID-19.

The rearrangement links TRBV19 to TRBJ1-3; D is possibly TRBD1 (5 bases). This CDR3 spans 14 amino acids. V was clipped by 5 bases and J by 0 bases, with 8 bases between them. Germline V CDR1 and CDR2: LNHDA, SQIVND (reference sequence). CDR3 protein: CASSQGGSGNTIYF. DNA for the CDR3: TGTGCCAGTAGTCAGGGCGGCTCTGGAAACACCATATATTTT.

The genes are TRBV4-1 and TRBJ1-4; a possible D gene is TRBD1 (5 bases). The CDR3 is 15 amino acids. The germline CDR1 and CDR2 sequences are MGHRA and YSYEKL. V lost 4 bases and J lost 5, with 14 bases in between. The CDR3 spells CASSRTGTPNEKLFF. The CDR3 coding sequence is TGCGCCAGCAGCCGCACAGGAACTCCCAATGAAAAACTGTTTTTT.

The chain links TRBV6-5 to TRBJ2-5; a possible D gene is TRBD2 (6 bases). Trimming stripped 5 bases from V and 5 bases from J, with 15 bases between. From germline, CDR1 is MNHEY and CDR2 SVGAGI. The CDR3 contains 14 residues. The CDR3 loop is CASSPLTSSETQYF. In DNA, the CDR3 is TGTGCCAGCAGTCCCCTGACTAGTTCGGAGACCCAGTACTTC.

This chain connects TRBV19 to TRBJ1-2, with D tentatively TRBD1 (6 bases). Trimming cost V 2 bases and J 2 bases, with 12 bases left between them. Germline V gives CDR1 LNHDA, CDR2 SQIVND (reference sequence). CDR3 size: 15 residues. CDR3 coding DNA: TGTGCCAGTAGTATATCCGGACAGACCAACTATGGCTACACCTTC. Translating gives CASSISGQTNYGYTF.

The rearrangement joins TRBV6-5 to TRBJ2-3, with TRBD2 identical over 10 bases. V dropped 4 bases and J dropped 1; count of bases not matched to a gene: 2. The V gene's germline CDR1 is MNHEY and CDR2 SVGAGI. CDR3 length equals 15 residues. The CDR3 bases are TGTGCCAGCAGTTCTAGCGGGGGCCGCACAGATACGCAGTATTTT. Translation: CASSSSGGRTDTQYF.

The sample holds a few counts of this clone. This chain uses TRBV6-1 with TRBJ1-5, with D unresolved. V shed 2 bases and J shed 0 bases, with 8 bases lying between them. The length of the CDR3 is 15 residues. The germline gives CDR1 MNHNS, CDR2 SASEGT. The CDR3 spells CASSEPGISNQPQHF. DNA for the CDR3: TGTGCCAGCAGTGAACCAGGAATTAGCAATCAGCCCCAGCATTTT.

The chain links TRBV29-1 to TRBJ1-1, with D perhaps matching TRBD1 (6 bases). The V gene lost 6 bases and the J gene lost 4 bases, with 15 bases spanning the gap. CDR1 and CDR2 (germline): SQVTM, ANQGSEA. The CDR3 loop spans 13 amino acids. The CDR3 is CSVASGGVTEAFF. Here the CDR3 DNA reads TGCAGCGTGGCGTCGGGGGGCGTCACTGAAGCTTTCTTT.

The gene calls are TRBV5-4 and TRBJ2-2, with 7 nucleotides matching TRBD2. The length of the CDR3 is 16 residues. Germline CDR1 reads SGHNT; CDR2 reads YYREEE (reference sequence). V was pared by 0 bases and J by 1 base, with 3 bases of the junction left unmatched. The CDR3 spells CASSLAERGNTGELFF. DNA for the CDR3: TGTGCCAGCAGCTTGGCCGAGCGGGGGAACACCGGGGAGCTGTTTTTT. The whole variable domain, remainder taken from reference TRBV5-4 and TRBJ2-2, is ETGVTQSPTHLIKTRGQQVTLRCSSQSGHNTVSWYQQALGQGPQFIFQYYREEENGRGNFPPRFSGLQFPNYSSELNVNALELDDSALYLCASSLAERGNTGELFFGEGSRLTVL.

The chain carries TRBV6-4 and TRBJ1-5; D is unclear. This CDR3 region has 13 residues. V was trimmed by 0 bases and J by 7 bases, leaving 7 bases between them. Germline lookup yields CDR1 MRHNA and CDR2 SNTAGT. The CDR3 here is CASSDSFGQPQHF. In DNA, the CDR3 is TGTGCCAGCAGTGACTCTTTTGGCCAGCCCCAGCATTTT.

This chain uses TRBV14 with TRBJ2-3; D might be TRBD2 (6 bases). Trimming left V 4 bases short and J 1 base short, with 18 bases between. The CDR3 extends over 17 amino acids. Germline V lookup: CDR1 SGHDN, CDR2 FVKESK. As DNA, the CDR3 is TGTGCCAGCAGCCTCGGGCCTTCAGGAGGGGGCACAGATACGCAGTATTTT. Translation: CASSLGPSGGGTDTQYF.

The J gene is TRBJ2-2, the V gene TRBV6-4; TRBD2 agrees at 9 bases. Germline CDR1 reads MRHNA; CDR2 reads SNTAGT. This CDR3 region has 15 residues. V lost 4 bases, J lost 6 bases, and 6 bases stayed unmatched. CDR3 sequence (DNA): TGTGCCAGCAGTGGGGGACTAGCTGCGGCCGGGGAGCTGTTTTTT. Translating it yields CASSGGLAAAGELFF.

This chain connects TRBV10-3 to TRBJ1-2; D unclear. The CDR3 consists of 12 residues. The germline CDR1 and CDR2 sequences are ENHRY and SYGVKD. V was pared by 5 bases and J by 7 bases, with 11 bases between. CDR3 sequence reads: CAISNPAGGYTF. In nucleotides, the CDR3 is TGTGCCATCAGTAATCCCGCGGGTGGCTACACCTTC.

The chain employs TRBV18 and TRBJ2-3; maybe TRBD2 (5 bases). Trimming left V 1 base short and J 6 bases short, with 14 bases between. CDR3 size: 15 residues. Germline V gene data show CDR1 as KGHSH and CDR2 as LQKENI. The CDR3 sequence: CASSPRGVARDTQYF. The CDR3 region has the DNA TGTGCCAGCTCACCACGGGGAGTAGCACGGGATACGCAGTATTTT.